This T cell receptor (beta chain) derives from a study of cytomegalovirus exposure and HLA in healthy donors. Germline V gene sequence: CDR1 SGDLS, CDR2 YYNGEE. Trimming took 8 bases from V and 0 from J, leaving 14 bases between them. CDR3 length: 14 residues. Study conclusions and caveats: CMV serostatus was the only immune exposure information that was available. Through in vitro validation, three CMV-associated chains were shown to be specific for CMV antigens.

Primers included in the PCR were 60 Vbeta and 13 Jbeta primers. Here immunoSEQ multiplex PCR was the method, and the copy in TCRdb shows in-frame clones only, minus some. The table for this sample gives some 130,000 clones. A note on this clone: Its cognate antigen is unknown.

The chain carries TRBV9 and TRBJ1-1; a possible D gene is TRBD1 (6 bases). Sequencing input: PBMCs. This TCR came from a man in his late teens or twenties in good health and CMV-seronegative. The CDR3 region is CASSRGGMNTEAFF. The CDR3 DNA follows: TGTGCCAGTTCAAGGGGGGGCATGAACACTGAAGCTTTCTTT.